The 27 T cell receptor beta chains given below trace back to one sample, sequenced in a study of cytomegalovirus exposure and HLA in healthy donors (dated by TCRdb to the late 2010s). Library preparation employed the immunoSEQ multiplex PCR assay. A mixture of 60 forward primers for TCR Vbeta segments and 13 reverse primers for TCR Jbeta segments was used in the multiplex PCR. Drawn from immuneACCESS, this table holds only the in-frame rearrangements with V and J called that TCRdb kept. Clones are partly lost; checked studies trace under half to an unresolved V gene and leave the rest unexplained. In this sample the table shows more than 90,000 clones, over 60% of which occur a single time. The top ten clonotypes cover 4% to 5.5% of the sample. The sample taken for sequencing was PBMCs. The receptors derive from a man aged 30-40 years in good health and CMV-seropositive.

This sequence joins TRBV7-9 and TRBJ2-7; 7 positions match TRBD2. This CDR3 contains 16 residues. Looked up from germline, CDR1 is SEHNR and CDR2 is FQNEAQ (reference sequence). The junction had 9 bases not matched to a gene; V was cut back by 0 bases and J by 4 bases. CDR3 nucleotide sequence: TGTGCCAGCAGCTTAGCCTCGGACGGGGAGGGGTACGAGCAGTACTTC. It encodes CASSLASDGEGYEQYF.

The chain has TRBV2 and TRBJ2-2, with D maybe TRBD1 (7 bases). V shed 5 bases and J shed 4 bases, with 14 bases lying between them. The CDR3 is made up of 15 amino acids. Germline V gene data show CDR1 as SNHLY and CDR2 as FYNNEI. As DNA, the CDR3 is TGTGCCAGCAGTCCGAGGAGGGGGCCCACCGGGGAGCTGTTTTTT. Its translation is CASSPRRGPTGELFF.

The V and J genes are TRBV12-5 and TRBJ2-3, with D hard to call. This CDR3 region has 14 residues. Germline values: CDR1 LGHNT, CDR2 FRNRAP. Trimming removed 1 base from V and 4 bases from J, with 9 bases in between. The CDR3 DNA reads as TGTGCTAGTGGTTTGGCCCCTTTCGCAGATACGCAGTATTTT. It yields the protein CASGLAPFADTQYF.

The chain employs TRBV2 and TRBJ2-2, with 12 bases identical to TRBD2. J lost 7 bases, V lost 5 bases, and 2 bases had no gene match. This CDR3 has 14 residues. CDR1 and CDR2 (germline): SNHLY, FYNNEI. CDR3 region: CASSWTSGVGELFF. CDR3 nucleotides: TGTGCCAGCAGTTGGACTAGCGGGGTCGGGGAGCTGTTTTTT.

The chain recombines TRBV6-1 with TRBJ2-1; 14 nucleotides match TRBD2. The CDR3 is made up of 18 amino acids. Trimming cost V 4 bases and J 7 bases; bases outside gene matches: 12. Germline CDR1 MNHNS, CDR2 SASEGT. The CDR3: CASSGETSGGAYRNEQFF. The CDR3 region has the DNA TGTGCCAGCAGTGGAGAGACTAGCGGGGGGGCCTACCGGAATGAGCAGTTCTTC.

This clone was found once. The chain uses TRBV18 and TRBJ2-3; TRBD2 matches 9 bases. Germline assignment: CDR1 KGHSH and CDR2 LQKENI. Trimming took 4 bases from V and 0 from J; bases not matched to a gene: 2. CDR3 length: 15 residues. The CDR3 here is CASSRAGGSTDTQYF. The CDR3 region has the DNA TGTGCCAGCTCACGAGCGGGGGGAAGCACAGATACGCAGTATTTT.

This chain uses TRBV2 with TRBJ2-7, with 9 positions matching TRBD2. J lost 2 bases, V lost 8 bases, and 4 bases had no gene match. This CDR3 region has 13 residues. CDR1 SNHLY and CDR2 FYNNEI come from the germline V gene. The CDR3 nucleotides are TGTGCCAGCGGTAGCGGGAGAACCTACGAGCAGTACTTC. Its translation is CASGSGRTYEQYF.

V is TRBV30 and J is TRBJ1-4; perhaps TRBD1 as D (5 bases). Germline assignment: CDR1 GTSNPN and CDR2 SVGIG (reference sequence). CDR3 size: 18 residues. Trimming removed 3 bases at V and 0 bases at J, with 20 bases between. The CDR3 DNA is TGTGCCTGGAGCAGGGACGGGACTTTTTTTGCAACTAATGAAAAACTGTTTTTT. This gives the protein CAWSRDGTFFATNEKLFF.

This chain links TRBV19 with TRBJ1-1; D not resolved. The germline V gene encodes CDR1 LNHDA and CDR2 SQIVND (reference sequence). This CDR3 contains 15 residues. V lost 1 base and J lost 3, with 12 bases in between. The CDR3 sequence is CASSIGRVPDTEAFF. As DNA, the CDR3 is TGTGCCAGTAGTATAGGGAGGGTTCCGGACACTGAAGCTTTCTTT.

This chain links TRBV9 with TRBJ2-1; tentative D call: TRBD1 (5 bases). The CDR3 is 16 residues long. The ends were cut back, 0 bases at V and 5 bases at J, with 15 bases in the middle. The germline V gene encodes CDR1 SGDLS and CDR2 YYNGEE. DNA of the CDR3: TGTGCCAGCAGCGTAGATACGGCAGGGAAGAACAATGAGCAGTTCTTC. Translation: CASSVDTAGKNNEQFF.

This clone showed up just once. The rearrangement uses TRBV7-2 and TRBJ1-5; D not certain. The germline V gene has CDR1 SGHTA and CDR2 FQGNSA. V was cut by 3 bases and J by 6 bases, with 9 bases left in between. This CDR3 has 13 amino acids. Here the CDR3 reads CASSFERFQPQHF. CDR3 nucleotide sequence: TGTGCCAGCAGCTTCGAGCGTTTTCAGCCCCAGCATTTT.

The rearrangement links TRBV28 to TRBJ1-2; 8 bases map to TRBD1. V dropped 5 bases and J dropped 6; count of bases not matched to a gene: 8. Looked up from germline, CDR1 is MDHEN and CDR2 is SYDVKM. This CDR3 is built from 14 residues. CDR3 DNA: TGTGCCAGCAGTACCCGGACAGGGCTCCATGGCTACACCTTC. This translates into CASSTRTGLHGYTF.

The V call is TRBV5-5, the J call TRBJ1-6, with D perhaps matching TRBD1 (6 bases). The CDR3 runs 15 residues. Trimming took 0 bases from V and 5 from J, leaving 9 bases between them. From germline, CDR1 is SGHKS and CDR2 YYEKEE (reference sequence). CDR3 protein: CASSLVTGNNSPLHF. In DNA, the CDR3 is TGTGCCAGCAGCTTGGTCACAGGGAATAATTCACCCCTCCACTTT.

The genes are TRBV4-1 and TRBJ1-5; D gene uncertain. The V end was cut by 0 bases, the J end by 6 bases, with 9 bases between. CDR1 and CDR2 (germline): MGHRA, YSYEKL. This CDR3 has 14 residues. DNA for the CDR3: TGCGCCAGCAGCCAAGACTCTGGAGGTCAGCCCCAGCATTTT. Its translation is CASSQDSGGQPQHF.

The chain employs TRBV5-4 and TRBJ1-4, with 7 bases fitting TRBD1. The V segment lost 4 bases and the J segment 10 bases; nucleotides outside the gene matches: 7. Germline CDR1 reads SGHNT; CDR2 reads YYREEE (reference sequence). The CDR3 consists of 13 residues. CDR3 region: CASSTGQAGKLFF. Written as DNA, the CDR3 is TGTGCCAGCAGCACTGGACAGGCGGGAAAACTGTTTTTT.

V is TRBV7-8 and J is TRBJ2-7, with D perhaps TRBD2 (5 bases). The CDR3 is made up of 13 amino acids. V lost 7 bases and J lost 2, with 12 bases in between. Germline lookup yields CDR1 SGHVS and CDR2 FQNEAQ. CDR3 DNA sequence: TGTGCCAGCACTTTGACCGGGGCCTACGAGCAGTACTTC. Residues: CASTLTGAYEQYF.

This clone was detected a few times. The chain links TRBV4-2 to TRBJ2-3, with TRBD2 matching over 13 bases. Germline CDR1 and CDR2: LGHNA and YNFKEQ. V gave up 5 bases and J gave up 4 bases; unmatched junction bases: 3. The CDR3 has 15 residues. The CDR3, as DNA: TGTGCCAGCAGCGCTACTAGCGGGGGGGCAGATACGCAGTATTTT. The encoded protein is CASSATSGGADTQYF.

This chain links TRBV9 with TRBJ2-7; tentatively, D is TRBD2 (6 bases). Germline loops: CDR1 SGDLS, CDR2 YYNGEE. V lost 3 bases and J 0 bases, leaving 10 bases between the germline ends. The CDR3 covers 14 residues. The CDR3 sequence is CASSAGLSSYEQYF. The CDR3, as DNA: TGTGCCAGCAGCGCGGGACTGAGCTCCTACGAGCAGTACTTC.

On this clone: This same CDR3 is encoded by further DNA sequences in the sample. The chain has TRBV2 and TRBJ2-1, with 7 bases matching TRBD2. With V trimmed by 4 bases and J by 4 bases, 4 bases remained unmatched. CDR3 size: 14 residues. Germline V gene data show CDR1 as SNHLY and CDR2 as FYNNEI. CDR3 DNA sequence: TGTGCCAGCAGTGGAGGCGGGGGATACAATGAGCAGTTCTTC. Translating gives CASSGGGGYNEQFF.

The CDR3 protein is CASSRDSINSPLHF. The CDR3 DNA is TGTGCCAGCAGCCGGGACAGTATCAATTCACCCCTCCACTTT. The V and J genes are TRBV11-3 and TRBJ1-6, with 7 nucleotides matching TRBD1. The CDR3 consists of 14 residues. Germline V gives CDR1 SGHNT, CDR2 YENEEA. V shed 5 bases and J 7 bases; nucleotides not matched to a gene: 5. The whole variable domain, remainder taken from reference TRBV11-3 and TRBJ1-6, is EAGVVQSPRYKIIEKKQPVAFWCNPISGHNTLYWYLQNLGQGPELLIRYENEEAVDDSQLPKDRFSAERLKGVDSTLKIQPAELGDSAVYLCASSRDSINSPLHFGNGTRLTVT.

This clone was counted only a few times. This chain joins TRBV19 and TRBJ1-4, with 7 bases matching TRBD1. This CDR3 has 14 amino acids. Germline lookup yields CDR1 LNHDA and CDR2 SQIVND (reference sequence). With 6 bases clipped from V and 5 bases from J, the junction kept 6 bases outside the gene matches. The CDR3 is CASSRDSTNEKLFF. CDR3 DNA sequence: TGTGCCAGTAGCAGGGACAGCACGAATGAAAAACTGTTTTTT. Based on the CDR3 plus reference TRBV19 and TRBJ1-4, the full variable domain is DGGITQSPKYLFRKEGQNVTLSCEQNLNHDAMYWYRQDPGQGLRLIYYSQIVNDFQKGDIAEGYSVSREKKESFPLTVTSAQKNPTAFYLCASSRDSTNEKLFFGSGTQLSVL.

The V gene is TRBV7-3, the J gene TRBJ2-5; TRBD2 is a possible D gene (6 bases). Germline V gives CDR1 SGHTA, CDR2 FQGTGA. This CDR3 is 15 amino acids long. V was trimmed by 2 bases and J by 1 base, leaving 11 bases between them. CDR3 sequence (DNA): TGTGCCAGCAGCTTAGGGGAGGCCCTCCAAGAGACCCAGTACTTC. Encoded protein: CASSLGEALQETQYF.

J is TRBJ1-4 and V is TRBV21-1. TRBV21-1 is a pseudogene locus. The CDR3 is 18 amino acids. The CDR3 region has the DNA TGTGCCAGCAGCAAAGCCCCTCTTGGCGGCCAGGTCGGAGGAAAACTGTTTTTT. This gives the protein CASSKAPLGGQVGGKLFF.

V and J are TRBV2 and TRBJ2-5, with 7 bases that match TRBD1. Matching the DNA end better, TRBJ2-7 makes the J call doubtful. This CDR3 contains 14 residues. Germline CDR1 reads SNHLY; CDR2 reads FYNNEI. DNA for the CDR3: TGTGCCAGCAGTCCGGACAGGATCTACTACGAGCAGTACTTC. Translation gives CASSPDRIYYEQYF.

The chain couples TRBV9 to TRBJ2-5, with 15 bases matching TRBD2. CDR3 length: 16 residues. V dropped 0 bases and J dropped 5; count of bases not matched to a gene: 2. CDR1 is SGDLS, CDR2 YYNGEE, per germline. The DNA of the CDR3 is TGTGCCAGCAGCGTAGGGACTAGCGGGGGGGCCGAGACCCAGTACTTC. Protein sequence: CASSVGTSGGAETQYF.

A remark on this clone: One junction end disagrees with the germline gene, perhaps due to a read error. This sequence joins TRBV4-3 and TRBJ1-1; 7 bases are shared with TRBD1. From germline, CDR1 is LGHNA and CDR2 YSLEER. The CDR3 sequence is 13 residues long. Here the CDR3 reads CASSSQGNSEAFF. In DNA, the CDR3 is TGCGCCAGCAGCTCACAGGGGAACTCTGAAGCTTTCTTT.

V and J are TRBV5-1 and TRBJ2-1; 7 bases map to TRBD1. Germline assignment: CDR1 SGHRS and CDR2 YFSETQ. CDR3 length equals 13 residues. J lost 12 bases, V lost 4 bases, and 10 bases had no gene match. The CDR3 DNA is TGCGCCAGCAGCGGGGGACAGAACGCGGCGCAGTTCTTC. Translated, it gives CASSGGQNAAQFF.